This TCR beta chain was found in a study of blood T cell repertoires in COVID-19. In the study overall: Whether acute or convalescent, the COVID-19 samples came from the United States, Italy and Spain. T cells, B-cell-depleted T cells, or PBMCs supplied cDNA or gDNA.

The CDR3 length is 16 residues. J was trimmed by 5 bases and V by 7 bases; bases with no gene match: 13. Germline V lookup: CDR1 SNHLY, CDR2 FYNNEI. Per the authors' pipeline: Amplification of reference gene primers provided the estimated nucleated cell counts. Profiling relied on immunoSEQ multiplex PCR, and the TCRdb table lists in-frame clones only, not all of them. V and J calls and clone size are copied from that table; D and trimming were computed from the DNA. The sample lists approximately 99,000 clones; about four fifths were seen once. The sample consisted of peripheral blood. This rearrangement joins TRBV2 to TRBJ2-1; 8 bases fit TRBD2. The sequence was collected from a man in his 70s with active or convalescent COVID-19. The CDR3 spells CASTLMGLDNNNEQFF. For the CDR3, the DNA is TGTGCCAGCACCCTCATGGGACTAGACAATAACAATGAGCAGTTCTTC.